One and the same sample provided the 22 T cell receptor beta chains below, sequenced in a study of control samples from healthy donors and cancer patients. Sequenced by immunoSEQ multiplex PCR; TCRdb stores in-frame clones only, minus some. Among 120,000 to 150,000 clones listed, about 90% were seen once. What was sequenced was blood. Receptor source: a man younger than 45 in good health.

The chain employs TRBV10-3 and TRBJ1-2; 12 nucleotides align to TRBD1. Germline V gene lookup returns CDR1 ENHRY and CDR2 SYGVKD. Losses at the gene ends were 4 bases for V and 8 bases for J; bases not matched to a gene: 5. The CDR3 runs to 14 residues. The DNA for the CDR3 is TGTGCCATCAGTGCGGGACAGGGGGCGCAAGGCTACACCTTC. Translating gives CAISAGQGAQGYTF.

The chain combines TRBV6-2 or TRBV6-3 with TRBJ1-6, with TRBD1 as a possible D gene (5 bases). CDR1 is MNHEY and CDR2 is SVGEGT in the germline V gene. The CDR3 loop spans 18 amino acids. V was pared by 2 bases and J by 8 bases, with 22 bases between. CDR3 protein: CASSYPGAYGMDDSPLHF. CDR3 sequence (DNA): TGTGCCAGCAGTTACCCCGGGGCCTACGGAATGGACGATTCACCCCTCCACTTT.

The rearrangement uses TRBV5-1 and TRBJ2-7, with 8 positions matching TRBD1. CDR1 SGHRS and CDR2 YFSETQ come from the germline V gene. The junction had 5 bases not matched to a gene; V was cut back by 6 bases and J by 3 bases. The CDR3 extends over 13 amino acids. The CDR3 protein is CASTSGTGYEQYF. CDR3 nucleotides: TGCGCCAGCACCTCCGGGACAGGCTACGAGCAGTACTTC.

J is TRBJ2-7 and V is TRBV2; the D gene is possibly TRBD1 (5 bases). V lost 4 bases and J 1 base, leaving 11 bases between the germline ends. This CDR3 spans 14 amino acids. The germline V gene has CDR1 SNHLY and CDR2 FYNNEI. The CDR3 loop reads CASSVSPGSYEQYF. The DNA of the CDR3 is TGTGCCAGCAGTGTGTCTCCAGGGTCCTACGAGCAGTACTTC. The variable domain in full, with the rest retrieved from reference TRBV2 and TRBJ2-7, is EPEVTQTPSHQVTQMGQEVILRCVPISNHLYFYWYRQILGQKVEFLVSFYNNEISEKSEIFDDQFSVERPDGSNFTLKIRSTKLEDSAMYFCASSVSPGSYEQYFGPGTRLTVT.

V gene TRBV28 combines with J gene TRBJ2-7, with 7 bases lining up with TRBD1. Germline V gene sequence: CDR1 MDHEN, CDR2 SYDVKM. V shed 7 bases, J shed 2 bases, and the junction held 8 bases outside the gene matches. The CDR3 extends over 14 amino acids. In nucleotides, the CDR3 is TGTGCCAGCACTCCCTTTGGGACAGCCTACGAGCAGTACTTC. Its protein is CASTPFGTAYEQYF.

Of note for this clone: The junction differs from germline at one of its ends, possibly a read error. The genes are TRBV28 and TRBJ1-2, with 9 bases matching TRBD1. The germline CDR1 and CDR2 sequences are MDHEN and SYDVKM. The CDR3 consists of 12 residues. The CDR3 loop is CASSPTRDRAVF. The CDR3 region has the DNA TGTGCCAGCAGCCCTACCCGGGACAGGGCCGTCTTC.

This clone has ten or more counts. This chain joins TRBV14 and TRBJ2-7; TRBD2 aligns across 11 bases. J gave up 6 bases and V 4 bases, and 20 bases lay outside the gene matches. The CDR3 is 19 amino acids. Germline lookup yields CDR1 SGHDN and CDR2 FVKESK. The CDR3 loop reads CASSPLGLAEGIGGSEQYF. The CDR3 coding sequence is TGTGCCAGCAGCCCCCTGGGACTAGCGGAAGGGATTGGCGGGAGCGAGCAGTACTTC.

In its sample, this clone was seen once. The chain joins TRBV9 to TRBJ1-1; D is possibly TRBD1 (6 bases). V gave up 0 bases and J gave up 7 bases, with 16 bases separating them. The CDR3 sequence is 15 residues long. CDR1 is SGDLS, CDR2 YYNGEE, per germline. Here the CDR3 DNA reads TGTGCCAGCAGCGTAGAATTACAGGGTTTAGGTGAAGCTTTCTTT. It yields the protein CASSVELQGLGEAFF.

The CDR3 region is CASSHEATGVLLNSPLHF. CDR3 coding DNA: TGTGCCAGCAGCCACGAAGCGACAGGGGTATTACTAAATTCACCCCTCCACTTT. The rearrangement uses TRBV7-2 and TRBJ1-6, with 8 bases identical to TRBD1. The V segment lost 5 bases and the J segment 7 bases; nucleotides outside the gene matches: 16. Germline V gene lookup returns CDR1 SGHTA and CDR2 FQGNSA. The CDR3 loop spans 18 amino acids.

The gene calls are TRBV6-5 and TRBJ2-2; 8 positions match TRBD2. Germline loops: CDR1 MNHEY, CDR2 SVGAGI. With 5 bases clipped from V and 5 bases from J, the junction kept 7 bases outside the gene matches. The CDR3 has 15 residues. This CDR3 reads CASSPGGAYTGELFF. The CDR3 region has the DNA TGTGCCAGCAGTCCCGGGGGGGCGTATACCGGGGAGCTGTTTTTT.

J is TRBJ1-5 and V is TRBV4-1, with D hard to call. Germline-derived CDR1 and CDR2 are MGHRA and YSYEKL. The V and J ends lost 1 base and 6 bases respectively, with 7 bases between them. This CDR3 is built from 13 residues. The CDR3 loop is CASSQVKGQPQHF. CDR3 bases: TGCGCCAGCAGCCAAGTTAAGGGTCAGCCCCAGCATTTT.

The chain carries TRBV27 and TRBJ1-2, with D possibly matching TRBD1 (5 bases). From germline, CDR1 is MNHEY and CDR2 SMNVEV (reference sequence). V was pared by 3 bases and J by 6 bases, with 29 bases between. This CDR3 region has 19 residues. CDR3 protein: CASSFNQAGPSLLGNGYTF. DNA of the CDR3: TGTGCCAGCAGTTTTAATCAAGCGGGACCGTCCCTTCTGGGAAATGGCTACACCTTC.

The chain recombines TRBV29-1 with TRBJ1-1; D is perhaps TRBD1 (5 bases). Looked up from germline, CDR1 is SQVTM and CDR2 is ANQGSEA. The ends were cut back, 2 bases at V and 1 base at J, with 8 bases in the middle. This CDR3 region has 13 residues. As DNA, the CDR3 is TGCAGCGTTGAAATGGGGCGGAACACTGAAGCTTTCTTT. Its translation is CSVEMGRNTEAFF.

As DNA, the CDR3 is TGTGCCATAAGGACAGGGAAGGGAGGCTACACCTTC. Residues: CAIRTGKGGYTF. The chain carries TRBV2 and TRBJ1-2; 8 bases agree with TRBD1. The CDR3 sequence is 12 residues long. Germline CDR1 and CDR2: SNHLY and FYNNEI. With V trimmed by 10 bases and J by 8 bases, 9 bases remained unmatched.

The chain employs TRBV19 and TRBJ2-1; D might be TRBD2 (6 bases). V lost 4 bases and J lost 4, with 8 bases in between. The CDR3 extends over 13 amino acids. CDR1 and CDR2 (germline): LNHDA, SQIVND (reference sequence). The CDR3, as DNA: TGTGCCAGTAGTACGGCGGGGTACAATGAGCAGTTCTTC. Translating gives CASSTAGYNEQFF.

The rearrangement joins TRBV19 to TRBJ1-1; no definite D call. This CDR3 is 13 amino acids long. The germline V gene has CDR1 LNHDA and CDR2 SQIVND (reference sequence). Trimming took 2 bases from V and 6 from J, leaving 10 bases between them. As DNA, the CDR3 is TGTGCCAGTAGTATAACCAAGACCTCTGAAGCTTTCTTT. As protein: CASSITKTSEAFF.

The chain has TRBV5-1 and TRBJ1-1; 9 nucleotides match TRBD1. J gave up 7 bases and V 0 bases, and 7 bases lay outside the gene matches. Per the germline V gene, CDR1 is SGHRS and CDR2 is YFSETQ. CDR3 length: 15 amino acids. Here the CDR3 reads CASSLVLGQGYEAFF. CDR3 nucleotides: TGCGCCAGCAGCTTGGTTTTGGGACAGGGTTATGAAGCTTTCTTT.

The rearrangement uses TRBV5-5 and TRBJ1-1; 7 positions match TRBD1. Germline V CDR1 and CDR2: SGHKS, YYEKEE (reference sequence). The CDR3 has 18 residues. Trimming cost V 0 bases and J 0 bases; bases outside gene matches: 11. The DNA for the CDR3 is TGTGCCAGCAGCTTGGACAGGGACAGAGGGGACGTGAACACTGAAGCTTTCTTT. Translation: CASSLDRDRGDVNTEAFF.

The genes are TRBV3-1 (or the pseudogene TRBV3-2) and TRBJ2-7; D unresolved. CDR3 length: 12 amino acids. CDR1 and CDR2 (germline): LGHDT, YNNKEL (reference sequence). Deletions cut 10 bases from V and 3 bases from J, with 13 bases between. DNA for the CDR3: TGTGCCACTTGGTGGGCAGTCTACGAGCAGTACTTC. Its translation is CATWWAVYEQYF.

V and J are TRBV7-8 and TRBJ2-1, with 11 bases identical to TRBD2. The germline gives CDR1 SGHVS, CDR2 FQNEAQ. The CDR3 has 18 amino acids. After removal of 1 base from V and 4 bases from J, the junction contained 9 bases not matched to a gene. The CDR3 protein is CASSLVWASGGRYNEQFF. For the CDR3, the DNA is TGTGCCAGCAGCTTAGTATGGGCTAGCGGGGGGAGGTACAATGAGCAGTTCTTC.

V usage is TRBV10-3 and J usage is TRBJ1-1; D not resolved. The CDR3 is 14 residues long. Trimming removed 0 bases from V and 5 bases from J, with 10 bases in between. Germline values: CDR1 ENHRY, CDR2 SYGVKD. CDR3 in amino acids: CAISESRLGTEAFF. Written as DNA, the CDR3 is TGTGCCATCAGTGAGTCCAGGTTGGGGACTGAAGCTTTCTTT.

V is TRBV5-4 and J is TRBJ1-1; D is unclear. The CDR3 runs to 13 residues. The V gene lost 2 bases and the J gene lost 1 base, with 6 bases spanning the gap. Germline-derived CDR1 and CDR2 are SGHNT and YYREEE (reference sequence). The chain's CDR3 is CASSLMGNTEAFF. As DNA, the CDR3 is TGTGCCAGCAGCTTAATGGGGAACACTGAAGCTTTCTTT.